Included here is one TCR beta chain sequence, with context. Its specificity is unknown. These data come from a study of tumor-infiltrating lymphocytes in primary liver carcinoma. Study context: Patients were men and women aged 30 to 69 years.

Whole-study findings and limits: Blood had a significantly lower top-250-clone fraction than tumors did (p = 0.039).

Germline loops: CDR1 SQVTM, CDR2 ANQGSEA. This CDR3 region has 13 residues. The J segment lost 8 bases and the V segment lost 7 bases, leaving 13 bases of the junction unmatched. Co-extraction of both nucleic acids (RNA and DNA) used roughly 19-33 mg of unsorted bulk tissue. Starting from 500 ng of total RNA, TCR beta cDNA was produced with a primer in the constant region. Three nested multiplex PCR rounds, a slightly modified ARM-PCR method, built the TCR beta libraries. Use of TRBV1-TRBV30 forward primers with a C-beta reverse primer characterized the first two PCR rounds, which lasted ten to eleven cycles each. TCRdb passed the multiplex PCR reads through MiXCR, listing each CDR3 protein once. The sample lists some 180,000 distinct CDR3 sequences; around four fifths were seen once.

The source of this sequence is a man aged 35-49 years with primary liver carcinoma and hepatitis B virus infection. Sequenced sample: tumor tissue from primary liver carcinoma. This chain joins TRBV29-1 and TRBJ2-7; 8 nucleotides agree with TRBD2. The CDR3 protein is CSAAAGGGYKQYF. The CDR3 DNA reads as TGCAGCGCGGCGGCGGGAGGAGGATACAAGCAGTACTTC.